These T cell receptor beta chains were read from a single sample in a study of cytomegalovirus exposure and HLA in healthy donors. This table comes from immunoSEQ multiplex PCR, and its TCRdb copy is limited to in-frame clones, with some not included. Of 200,000 to 250,000 clones in the sample, 80% to 95% were seen once. Sample: PBMCs. The receptors shown here come from a woman aged 18 to 35 in good health and CMV-seronegative. The conserved cysteine and the conserved F or W are not part of the CDR3 here. D genes are given only for firm matches. Rows may omit the clone size; those that give it use once, few, many or a size class.

V gene	J gene	D gene	clone size	CDR3 protein
TRBV5-1	TRBJ2-7	TRBD2	NA	ASSRAGGPNEQY
TRBV7-2	TRBJ1-2	NA	once	ASSLAWTAVYT
TRBV2	TRBJ2-7	TRBD2	NA	ASEVAGNYEQY
TRBV2	TRBJ2-7	NA	NA	ASSEANMRALSLNEQY
TRBV6-5	TRBJ2-7	TRBD1	NA	ASSSGTGAGEQY
TRBV18	TRBJ1-2	TRBD1	NA	ASSRRDRGYDGYT
TRBV7-6	TRBJ2-2	TRBD1	NA	ASSLVIGTGRYTGELF
TRBV9	TRBJ2-1	TRBD2	NA	ASSAFVKAGGLDEQF
TRBV10-3	TRBJ2-2	NA	NA	AISDLEDIYTGELF
TRBV28	TRBJ1-2	TRBD1	NA	ASRTGGADGYT
TRBV5-1	TRBJ2-7	TRBD2	NA	ASSALGLAGEYEQY
TRBV5-1	TRBJ1-1	NA	few	ASSENREYTEAF
TRBV7-9	TRBJ2-7	TRBD2	few	ASSSSGGSSYEQY
TRBV2	TRBJ1-5	TRBD1	NA	ASTYDRGSNQPQH
TRBV30	TRBJ2-7	NA	once	AWRSGGPYEQY
TRBV5-4	TRBJ1-2	NA	NA	ASSLDTQGGYT
TRBV30	TRBJ2-6	NA	NA	AYDPHSSGANVLT
TRBV30	TRBJ2-2	NA	NA	AWSRGRYTGELF
TRBV27	TRBJ1-2	NA	once	ASSNHRAVGGYT
TRBV20-1	TRBJ1-2	NA	few	SVRVAYGYT
TRBV5-1	TRBJ2-1	TRBD1	NA	ASSLVQGYNEQF
TRBV5-1	TRBJ2-2	NA	NA	ASGFGGINTGELF